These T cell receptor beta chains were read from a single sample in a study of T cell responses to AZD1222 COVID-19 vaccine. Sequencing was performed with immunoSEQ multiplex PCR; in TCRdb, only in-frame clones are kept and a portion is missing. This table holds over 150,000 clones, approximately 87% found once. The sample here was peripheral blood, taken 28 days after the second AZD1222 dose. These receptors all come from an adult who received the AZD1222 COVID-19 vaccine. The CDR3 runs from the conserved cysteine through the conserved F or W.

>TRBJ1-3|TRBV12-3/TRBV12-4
CASSPGITIYF
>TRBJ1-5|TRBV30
CAWRATGKGQPQHF
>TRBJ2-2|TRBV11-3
CASSSRAGELFF
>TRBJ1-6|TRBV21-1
CASSKWSPPPLHF
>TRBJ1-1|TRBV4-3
CASSQGSATEAFF
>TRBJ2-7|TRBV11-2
CASSLGQGDRHEQYF
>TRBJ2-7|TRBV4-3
CASSQDRQGGQWYEQYF
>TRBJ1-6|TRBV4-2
CASSQEGGGSRSPLHF
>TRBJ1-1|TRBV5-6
CASSRTEYEAFF
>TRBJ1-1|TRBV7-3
CASSIGTNTEAFF